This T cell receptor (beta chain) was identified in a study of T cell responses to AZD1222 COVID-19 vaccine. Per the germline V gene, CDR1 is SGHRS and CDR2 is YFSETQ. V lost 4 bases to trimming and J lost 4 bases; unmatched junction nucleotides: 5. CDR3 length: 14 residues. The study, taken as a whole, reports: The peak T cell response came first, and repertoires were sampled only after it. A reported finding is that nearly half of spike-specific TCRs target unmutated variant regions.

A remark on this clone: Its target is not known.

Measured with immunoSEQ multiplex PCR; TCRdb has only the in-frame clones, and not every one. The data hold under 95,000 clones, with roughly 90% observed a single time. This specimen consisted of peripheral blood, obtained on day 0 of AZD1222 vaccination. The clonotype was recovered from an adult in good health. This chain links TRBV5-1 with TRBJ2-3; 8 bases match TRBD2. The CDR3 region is CASSLGLEADTQYF. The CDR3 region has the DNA TGCGCCAGCAGCCTGGGACTAGAGGCAGATACGCAGTATTTT.